This TCR beta chain is drawn from a study of T cell responses to AZD1222 COVID-19 vaccine. Study results and limitations: Of the AZD1222 recipients, only 6 or 7 were seropositive at baseline.

As regards this clone: Its antigen is unidentified.

Produced via immunoSEQ multiplex PCR; TCRdb's table is partial and in-frame only. In the table there are more than 80,000 clones, 90% of which are singletons. From germline, CDR1 is MNHEY and CDR2 SVGAGI. The trim removed 5 bases at V and 1 base at J, leaving 1 base unmatched. The CDR3 spans 15 residues. This sequence originates from an adult who received the AZD1222 COVID-19 vaccine. V is TRBV6-5 and J is TRBJ2-1, with 11 bases fitting TRBD2. The sequences come from peripheral blood, collected 28 days after the second AZD1222 dose. The CDR3 DNA follows: TGTGCCAGCAGTATAGCGGGGGGGTCCTACAATGAGCAGTTCTTC. As protein: CASSIAGGSYNEQFF.